The 3 T cell receptor beta chains listed next were all sequenced from one sample in a study of T cells expressing NK-cell markers. TCRdb re-called the 5' RACE reads and gives one entry per CDR3 protein, without DNA. The sample holds 500,000 to 600,000 distinct CDR3 sequences. The specimen was blood T cells: a sorted CD56 or NKG2C T cell subset, CD4+ or CD8+ T cells, or bulk PBMC T cells (not recorded which). The receptors come from a man between 18 and 35 years old in good health.

V is TRBV29-1 and J is TRBJ1-4; TCRdb reports TRBD1, a call that lacks DNA to check it against. Looked up from germline, CDR1 is SQVTM and CDR2 is ANQGSEA. The CDR3 sequence is 13 residues long. This CDR3 reads CSVRTRTGEKLFF.

The chain recombines TRBV7-9 with TRBJ1-2; TCRdb names TRBD1, which stays unverified in the absence of DNA. Germline CDR1 SEHNR, CDR2 FQNEAQ (reference sequence). The CDR3 spans 12 residues. The CDR3 sequence: CASRIGGRDYTF.

The chain couples TRBV16 to TRBJ2-7. CDR1 is KGHSY, CDR2 FQNENV, per germline. The CDR3 is 13 amino acids. Here the CDR3 reads CASSQRMTYEQYF.